In its sample, the clone carrying this T cell receptor beta chain was seen a few times. The antigen is undetermined. TCR beta CDR3 regions were amplified from RNA. First-round RT-PCR targeting the TCR CDR3 was performed with the HTBI primer set. TCRdb itself ran the multiplex PCR reads through MiXCR, one entry per CDR3 protein. Of hundreds of thousands of distinct CDR3 sequences in the sample, 35% to 40% were seen once. This record comes from a study of T cells in Graves' hyperthyroidism and ophthalmopathy. Study-level points and caveats: The model's output predicted ophthalmopathy at a median of about 6.5 months prior to onset. Most clonotypes that expanded in the thyroid above 0.001 also showed up in blood.

No progression to ophthalmopathy during 18 months of follow-up defined stable disease. This CDR3 is 13 amino acids long. Trimming stripped 0 bases from V and 6 bases from J, with 5 bases between. Germline loops: CDR1 LNHDA, CDR2 SQIVND (reference sequence). The chain is built from TRBV19 and TRBJ2-2; D gene unclear. The specimen was blood. This sequence originates from a man aged 18 to 35 with Graves' hyperthyroidism. CDR3 loop: CASSIEGSGELFF. The CDR3 DNA reads TGTGCCAGTAGTATAGAGGGGTCCGGGGAGCTGTTTTTT.